A single T cell receptor beta chain is shown here with its context. Antigen unknown. Compared with germline, one end of the junction differs, possibly owing to a read error. This sample is drawn from a study of CD8+CD57+ T cells in acquired aplastic anemia. Across the study: On average, sorted CD4+ and CD8+ cells gave around 3.3 ug of DNA. Findings and limits, study-wide: Levels of CD8+ Simpson's diversity were not significantly distinct in patients versus controls. Patients and controls were found to share fewer than 35 CD8+ CDR3 sequences.

The CDR3 is 12 residues long. The germline V gene has CDR1 SEHNR and CDR2 FQNEAQ (reference sequence). CDR3 and TCR beta VDJ profiling relied on a genomic DNA template. Using its own MiXCR run on the reads, TCRdb lists one record per CDR3 protein. The data show 200,000 to 300,000 distinct CDR3 sequences, approximately 79% seen once. Patients who underwent sequencing had shown CD8+CD57+ cell expansion by flow cytometry. Every one of the patients had aplastic anemia (severe, acquired). The chain is built from TRBV7-9 and TRBJ2-1, with D hard to call. The sequence derives from a human donor with aplastic anemia. Sequences were obtained from sorted CD4+, CD8+, or CD8+CD57+ T cells (not recorded which) from PBMCs. CDR3 amino acids: CASSVGKSEQVF. The CDR3 nucleotides read TGTGCCAGCAGCGTCGGAAAAAGTGAGCAGGTCTTC. The entire variable domain, with the rest obtained from reference TRBV7-9 and TRBJ2-1, is as follows: DTGVSQNPRHKITKRGQNVTFRCDPISEHNRLYWYRQTLGQGPEFLTYFQNEAQLEKSRLLSDRFSAERPKGSFSTLEIQRTEQGDSAMYLCASSVGKSEQVFGPGTRLTVL.